This TCR beta chain was sequenced during a study of shared clonotypes between healthy human individuals. CDR3 size: 18 residues. CDR1 is SGHNT and CDR2 is YYREEE in the germline V gene (reference sequence). Trimming took 0 bases from V and 2 from J; bases not matched to a gene: 11. TCRdb keeps only in-frame clones here, not all; method: immunoSEQ multiplex PCR. The table shows approximately 1,500,000 clones, with approximately 98% occurring only once. The sequenced sample consisted of naive CD4+ T cells sorted from blood. Subset: CD45RA+ positively selected. The sequence was obtained from a young man in good health. The chain uses TRBV5-4 and TRBJ2-1; TRBD2 aligns across 7 bases. For the CDR3, the DNA is TGTGCCAGCAGCTTGGGGGGCAGGACTAGTTTAGCCTACAATGAGCAGTTCTTC. As protein: CASSLGGRTSLAYNEQFF. Full variable domain (outside the CDR3, taken from reference TRBV5-4 and TRBJ2-1): ETGVTQSPTHLIKTRGQQVTLRCSSQSGHNTVSWYQQALGQGPQFIFQYYREEENGRGNFPPRFSGLQFPNYSSELNVNALELDDSALYLCASSLGGRTSLAYNEQFFGPGTRLTVL.